The source of this TCR beta chain is a study of regulatory T cells in long-lasting Graves disease. Study-level findings and limits: Accuracy was possibly reduced by small sample size. Persistent patients shared 2,741 public clonotypes among themselves. Newly diagnosed patients shared fewer, at about a thousand.

Trimming took off 6 bases at V and 5 bases at J, with 17 bases between the two ends. The CDR3 contains 15 residues. On this clonotype itself: Its antigen remains unidentified.

Documented time point: persistent/refractory GD, antithyroid drugs over 5 years with positive TRAb. With RNA extracted from PBMCs as input, the TCR library was made. Patients were from an endocrinology department in Xi'an, China. Building the TCR beta libraries relied on iRepertoire HTBI primers, and CDR3 regions underwent Arm-PCR. TCRdb called the multiplex PCR reads again in MiXCR, with one record for every CDR3 protein. The profile covers about 660,000 distinct CDR3 sequences, with 30% appearing a single time and 40% to 55% taken by the ten largest. This receptor was taken from a female donor with Graves disease. The V call is TRBV12-3 or TRBV12-4, the J call TRBJ1-5; D may be TRBD1 (5 bases). Sequences were derived from peripheral blood mononuclear cells (PBMCs), sampled when the disease was refractory, from a patient treated with antithyroid drugs. CDR3: CASSPRDSRDQPQHF. The CDR3 nucleotides read TGTGCCAGCAGCCCCAGGGATAGTCGGGATCAGCCCCAGCATTTT.